This passage covers 10 T cell receptor beta chains from one sample sequenced in a study of CD8 T cells in ankylosing spondylitis listed by TCRdb under 2017. Library prep was done by 5' RACE. Sequencing took place on an Illumina HiSeq 2500. TCRdb reprocessed the public reads (quality trimming at Q25 with fastp, clone calling with MiXCR) and kept in-frame beta chains. Identical CDR3 proteins give one entry, which carries the most common genes and DNA. This sample holds about 39,000 distinct CDR3 sequences; approximately 3.6% were observed only once. Over 3% of the sample rests with the top ten. The sequenced material came from blood, either unsorted or a sorted T cell fraction (not recorded which). These receptors were obtained from a female donor with ankylosing spondylitis or in good health (not recorded which).

J is TRBJ2-5 and V is TRBV9; 7 bases are a match to TRBD2. Trimming removed 0 bases from V and 5 bases from J; junction bases left unmatched: 7. Germline V gene data show CDR1 as SGDLS and CDR2 as YYNGEE. The CDR3 covers 15 residues. The DNA for the CDR3 is TGTGCCAGCAGCGTAGGGGCGGGGGTGGTGGAGACCCAGTACTTC. Amino acid sequence: CASSVGAGVVETQYF.

This clonotype came up many times. V gene TRBV9 combines with J gene TRBJ2-5; the match to TRBD2 covers 8 bases. The germline CDR1 and CDR2 sequences are SGDLS and YYNGEE. After removal of 2 bases from V and 0 bases from J, the junction contained 6 bases not matched to a gene. This CDR3 has 16 residues. The CDR3 region is CASSVTSGGNQETQYF. The CDR3 nucleotides read TGTGCCAGCAGCGTTACCAGCGGGGGAAACCAAGAGACCCAGTACTTC.

This clonotype was seen repeatedly, ten times or more. The chain recombines TRBV9 with TRBJ1-2, with 7 bases matching TRBD1. There are 14 residues in the CDR3. Germline loops: CDR1 SGDLS, CDR2 YYNGEE. The V gene end was trimmed by 4 bases and the J gene end by 5 bases; junction bases not matched to a gene: 8. CDR3 in amino acids: CASSPGTEAYGYTF. The DNA for the CDR3 is TGTGCCAGCAGCCCCGGGACAGAAGCATATGGCTACACCTTC.

In this sample, this clonotype turned up many times. The rearrangement joins TRBV9 to TRBJ1-3; D is uncertain. With 2 bases removed from V and 2 bases from J, the gap between germline ends came to 5 bases. Germline CDR1 is SGDLS and CDR2 is YYNGEE. This CDR3 contains 13 residues. In DNA form, the CDR3 reads TGTGCCAGCAGCGTCCCCGCTGGAAACACCATATATTTT. This codes for CASSVPAGNTIYF.

This clonotype was counted at least ten times. The chain has TRBV9 and TRBJ2-6; the D is unclear. The CDR3 totals 15 residues. The V end lost 4 bases, the J end lost 4 bases, and 12 bases lay between the germline ends. The germline V gene encodes CDR1 SGDLS and CDR2 YYNGEE. CDR3 sequence: CASSPRLGGANVLTF. Written as DNA, the CDR3 is TGTGCCAGCAGCCCGCGGCTGGGGGGGGCCAACGTCCTGACTTTC.

This clonotype was detected ten times or more. The gene calls are TRBV9 and TRBJ1-1; D unclear. This CDR3 spans 15 amino acids. Germline CDR1 is SGDLS and CDR2 is YYNGEE. V gave up 0 bases and J gave up 1 base, with 10 bases separating them. CDR3 nucleotides: TGTGCCAGCAGCGTAGTCGGGGTCAGGAACACTGAAGCTTTCTTT. Protein product: CASSVVGVRNTEAFF.

By share, this clonotype ranks as medium-sized. V gene TRBV9 combines with J gene TRBJ1-2; weak D call: TRBD1 (6 bases). Germline values: CDR1 SGDLS, CDR2 YYNGEE. The CDR3 runs 12 residues. Trimming removed 4 bases from V and 5 bases from J, with 9 bases in between. DNA of the CDR3: TGTGCCAGCAGCATGGACAGATATGGCTACACCTTC. As protein: CASSMDRYGYTF.

J is TRBJ2-3 and V is TRBV9; D gene uncertain. V was pared by 8 bases and J by 4 bases, with 14 bases between. CDR1 is SGDLS and CDR2 is YYNGEE in the germline V gene. This CDR3 has 13 amino acids. The CDR3 spells CASSRAPPDTQYF. CDR3 nucleotide sequence: TGTGCCAGTTCCCGGGCCCCCCCAGATACGCAGTATTTT.

This clonotype was found many times. The genes are TRBV9 and TRBJ1-2; TRBD1 aligns across 8 bases. The CDR3 consists of 15 residues. Germline trimming cut 5 bases from V and 7 bases from J; bases unmatched to any gene: 13. Germline lookup yields CDR1 SGDLS and CDR2 YYNGEE. CDR3 region: CASSLSGGVQFGYTF. The CDR3 bases are TGTGCCAGCAGTTTATCAGGGGGCGTCCAATTTGGCTACACCTTC.

This clonotype occurred many times. V gene TRBV9 combines with J gene TRBJ2-2; D tentatively fits TRBD1 or TRBD2 (5 bases each). This CDR3 comprises 15 residues. Looked up from germline, CDR1 is SGDLS and CDR2 is YYNGEE. V lost 0 bases to trimming and J lost 4 bases, with 10 bases between them. The CDR3 loop is CASSVVGTTTGELFF. The CDR3 bases are TGTGCCAGCAGCGTAGTTGGGACCACCACCGGGGAGCTGTTTTTT.